One T cell receptor beta chain is described in this entry. What it binds is not known. The data are from a study of breast tumors, draining lymph nodes, adjacent tissues. TCRdb redid the calling of the multiplex PCR reads with MiXCR, one entry per CDR3 protein. The sample lists under 20,000 distinct CDR3 sequences, over 40% occurring once. Study conclusions and caveats: Compared with lymph nodes, tumors were less diverse; compared with nontumor tissue, more. Tumor and nontumor repertoires were significantly more similar in luminal-like than in basal-like breast cancer. Data fit most tumor T cells coming from lymph node, expanding in tumor.

The sequenced sample was breast tumor tissue. This clonotype was obtained from a female donor with breast cancer. Some clones in this sample may be carry-over from other donors' samples.

As DNA, the CDR3 is TGTGCCAGCAGCTTGGGTCAGGGGGCGAGGTATCAGCCCCAGCATTTT. It encodes CASSLGQGARYQPQHF. The chain recombines TRBV11-2 with TRBJ1-5, with TRBD1 identical over 8 bases. The CDR3 is 16 residues long. Trimming cost V 3 bases and J 5 bases; bases outside gene matches: 9. CDR1 and CDR2 from the germline V gene are SGHAT and FQNNGV.